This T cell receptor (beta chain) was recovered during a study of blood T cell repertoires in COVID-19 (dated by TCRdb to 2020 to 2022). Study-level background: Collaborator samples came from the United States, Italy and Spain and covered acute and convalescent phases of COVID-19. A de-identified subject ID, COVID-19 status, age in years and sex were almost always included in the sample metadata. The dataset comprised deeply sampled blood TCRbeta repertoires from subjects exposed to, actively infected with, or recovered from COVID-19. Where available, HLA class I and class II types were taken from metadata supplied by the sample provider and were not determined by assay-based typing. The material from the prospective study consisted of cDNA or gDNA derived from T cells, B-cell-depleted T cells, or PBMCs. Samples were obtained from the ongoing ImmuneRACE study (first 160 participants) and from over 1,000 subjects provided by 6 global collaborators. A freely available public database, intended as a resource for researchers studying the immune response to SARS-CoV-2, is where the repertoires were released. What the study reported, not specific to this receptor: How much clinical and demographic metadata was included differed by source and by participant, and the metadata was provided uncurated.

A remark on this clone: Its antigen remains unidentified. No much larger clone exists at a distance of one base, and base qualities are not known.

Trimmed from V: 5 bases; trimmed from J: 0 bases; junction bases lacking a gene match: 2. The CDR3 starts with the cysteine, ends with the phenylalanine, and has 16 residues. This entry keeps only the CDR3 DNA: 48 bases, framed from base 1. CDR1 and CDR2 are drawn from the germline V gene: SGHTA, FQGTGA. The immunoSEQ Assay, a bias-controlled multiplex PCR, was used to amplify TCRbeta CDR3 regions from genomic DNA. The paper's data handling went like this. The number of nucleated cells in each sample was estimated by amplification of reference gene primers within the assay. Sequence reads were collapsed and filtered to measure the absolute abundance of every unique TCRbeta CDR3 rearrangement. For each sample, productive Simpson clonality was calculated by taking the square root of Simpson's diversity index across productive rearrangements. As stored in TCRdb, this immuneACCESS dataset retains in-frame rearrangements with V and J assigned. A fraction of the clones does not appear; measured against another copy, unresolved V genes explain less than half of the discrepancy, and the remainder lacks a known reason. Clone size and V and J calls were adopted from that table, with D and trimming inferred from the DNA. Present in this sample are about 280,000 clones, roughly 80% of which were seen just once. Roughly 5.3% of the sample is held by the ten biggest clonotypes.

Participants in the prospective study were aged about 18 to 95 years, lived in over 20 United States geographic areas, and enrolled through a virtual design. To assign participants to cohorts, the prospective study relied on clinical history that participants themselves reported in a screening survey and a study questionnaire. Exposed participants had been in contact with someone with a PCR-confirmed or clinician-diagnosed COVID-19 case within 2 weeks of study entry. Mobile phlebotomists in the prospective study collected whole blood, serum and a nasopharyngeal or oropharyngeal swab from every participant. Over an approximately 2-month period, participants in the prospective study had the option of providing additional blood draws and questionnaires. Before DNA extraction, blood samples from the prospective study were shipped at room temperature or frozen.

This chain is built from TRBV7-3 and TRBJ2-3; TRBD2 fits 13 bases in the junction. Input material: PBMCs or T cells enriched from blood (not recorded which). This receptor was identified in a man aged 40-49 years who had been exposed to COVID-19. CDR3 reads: CASSLLAGGSTDTQYF. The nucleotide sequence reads TGTGCCAGCAGCCTACTAGCGGGAGGGAGCACAGATACGCAGTATTTT.